A selection of T cell receptor beta chains follows, all from one sample in a study of blood T cell repertoires in COVID-19. Some clones are missing from TCRdb's copy, which holds only in-frame ones; the method was immunoSEQ multiplex PCR. The top ten hold 8.4% of the sample, which has approximately 180,000 clones, roughly 87% seen once. Sequencing input: peripheral blood. The receptor set was obtained from a woman aged 70 to 79 with acute or convalescent COVID-19. The CDR3 runs from the conserved cysteine through the conserved F or W. A D gene is named only where the DNA matches it firmly. A row's size may be missing; if present it is once, few, many or a size class.

j_call v_call clone_size cdr3_length d_call cdr3_aa cdr3_nt
TRBJ2-3 TRBV11-2 NA 13 TRBD2 CAGGLASTDTQYF TGTGCCGGGGGACTAGCTAGCACAGATACGCAGTATTTT
TRBJ2-5 TRBV28 NA 14 TRBD2 CASSPTASGDHFYF TGTGCCAGCAGCCCCACGGCTAGCGGGGACCACTTTTACTTC
TRBJ1-2 TRBV28 once 16 TRBD1 CASSAPRGQGLYGYTF TGTGCCAGCAGTGCCCCAAGGGGACAGGGTCTCTATGGCTACACCTTC
TRBJ1-2 TRBV5-3 NA 17 TRBD1 CARSQTTGRMGVEGYTF TGTGCCAGAAGCCAGACGACAGGGCGGATGGGAGTAGAAGGCTACACCTTC
TRBJ1-3 TRBV28 NA 14 NA CASTEGGSGNTIYF TGTGCCAGCACCGAAGGGGGCTCTGGAAACACCATATATTTT
TRBJ1-1 TRBV28 few 14 TRBD1 CATVGQGANTEAFF TGTGCCACGGTCGGACAGGGGGCGAACACTGAAGCTTTCTTT
TRBJ1-2 TRBV29-1 NA 11 TRBD1 CSGGTGIGLAF TGCAGCGGCGGGACAGGAATTGGACTTGCCTTC
TRBJ1-1 TRBV5-1 NA 14 NA CASSLGQRDTEAFF TGCGCCAGCAGCTTGGGGCAGCGGGACACTGAAGCTTTCTTT
TRBJ2-3 TRBV6-2/TRBV6-3 NA 16 NA CASSNPLRESVDTQYF TGTGCCAGCAGTAACCCCCTAAGGGAGAGCGTTGATACGCAGTATTTT
TRBJ2-5 TRBV18 NA 15 TRBD2 CASSRDGGALETQYF TGTGCCAGCTCACGGGACGGGGGGGCCTTGGAGACCCAGTACTTC
TRBJ1-1 TRBV2 NA 16 TRBD1 CASSDATGAYGTEAFF TGTGCCAGCAGTGACGCCACAGGGGCCTATGGCACTGAAGCTTTCTTT
TRBJ1-3 TRBV4-1 NA 19 NA CASSQEGGRGWGSGNTIYF TGCGCCAGCAGCCAAGAAGGTGGGAGGGGCTGGGGCTCTGGAAACACCATATATTTT
TRBJ2-1 TRBV7-2 once 14 TRBD2 CASSPGTSGVRQFF TGTGCCAGCAGCCCCGGGACTAGCGGGGTGAGGCAGTTCTTC
TRBJ2-2 TRBV28 NA 15 TRBD1 CASKIGTGNTGELFF TGTGCCAGCAAAATAGGGACAGGGAACACCGGGGAGCTGTTTTTT
TRBJ1-2 TRBV6-2/TRBV6-3 NA 15 NA CASSYEGRSSGGYTF TGTGCCAGCAGTTACGAGGGCAGGAGTTCGGGTGGCTACACCTTC
TRBJ2-1 TRBV2 NA 16 TRBD2 CASSEAPGLAENEQFF TGTGCCAGCAGTGAAGCGCCTGGACTAGCGGAGAATGAGCAGTTCTTC